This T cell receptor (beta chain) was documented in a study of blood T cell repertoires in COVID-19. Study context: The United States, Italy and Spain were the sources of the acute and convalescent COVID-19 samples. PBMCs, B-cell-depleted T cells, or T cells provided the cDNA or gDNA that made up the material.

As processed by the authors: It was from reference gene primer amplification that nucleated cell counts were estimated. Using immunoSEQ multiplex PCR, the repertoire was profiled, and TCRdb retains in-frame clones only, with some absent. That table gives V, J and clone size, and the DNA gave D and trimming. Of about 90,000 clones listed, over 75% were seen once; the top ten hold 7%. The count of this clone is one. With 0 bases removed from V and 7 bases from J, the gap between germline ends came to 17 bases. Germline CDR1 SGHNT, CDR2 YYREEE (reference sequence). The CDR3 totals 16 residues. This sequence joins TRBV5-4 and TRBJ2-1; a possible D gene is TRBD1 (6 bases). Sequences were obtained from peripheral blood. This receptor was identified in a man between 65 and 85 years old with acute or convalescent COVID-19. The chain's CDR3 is CASSLGGTRLGNEQFF. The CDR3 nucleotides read TGTGCCAGCAGCTTGGGAGGGACAAGGTTGGGGAATGAGCAGTTCTTC.